The 9 T cell receptor beta chains given below trace back to one sample, sequenced in a study of blood T cells in healthy people across ages. A second PCR of about 7 to 12 cycles used a sample-barcoded 5' primer and a J-beta primer mix. TCRdb re-called the 5' RACE reads with MiXCR, one entry per CDR3 protein. This sample has roughly 800,000 distinct CDR3 sequences, with roughly 60% found just once. The sample consisted of blood. The origin of the receptors is a man aged 30 to 45 in good health.

The rearrangement joins TRBV6-1 to TRBJ2-7; no reliable D call. V lost 0 bases, J lost 2 bases, and 5 bases lay in between. Per the germline V gene, CDR1 is MNHNS and CDR2 is SASEGT. The CDR3 is 13 amino acids. The CDR3 spells CASSEARPYEQYF. Written as DNA, the CDR3 is TGTGCCAGCAGTGAAGCAAGGCCCTACGAGCAGTACTTC.

The chain is built from TRBV6-2 or TRBV6-3 and TRBJ1-5; D might be TRBD1 (6 bases). Germline CDR1 MNHEY, CDR2 SVGEGT. The CDR3 has 15 residues. The germline V and J ends were trimmed by 6 bases and 7 bases, with 19 bases remaining between them. In DNA form, the CDR3 reads TGTGCCAGCAGCCAACAGGGATTCCGCAGCCAGCCCCAGCATTTT. Protein product: CASSQQGFRSQPQHF.

The V call is TRBV7-9, the J call TRBJ2-7, with D perhaps TRBD2 (5 bases). The germline V and J ends were trimmed by 0 bases and 2 bases, with 11 bases remaining between them. CDR3 length: 15 residues. Germline V lookup: CDR1 SEHNR, CDR2 FQNEAQ (reference sequence). The CDR3 DNA follows: TGTGCCAGCAGCTTAGCGGGAGTATTTCCCTACGAGCAGTACTTC. Its protein product is CASSLAGVFPYEQYF.

This clonotype has just a few counts. The V gene is TRBV28, the J gene TRBJ2-1; 7 nucleotides line up with TRBD2. Germline CDR1 MDHEN, CDR2 SYDVKM. This CDR3 has 15 residues. Trimming at V came to 6 bases and at J to 4 bases, leaving 9 bases not matched to a gene. CDR3 amino acids: CASRYGLEGYNEQFF. The CDR3 bases are TGTGCCAGCAGATATGGACTAGAAGGTTACAATGAGCAGTTCTTC. Based on the CDR3 plus reference TRBV28 and TRBJ2-1, the full variable domain is DVKVTQSSRYLVKRTGEKVFLECVQDMDHENMFWYRQDPGLGLRLIYFSYDVKMKEKGDIPEGYSVSREKKERFSLILESASTNQTSMYLCASRYGLEGYNEQFFGPGTRLTVL.

The V call is TRBV4-3, the J call TRBJ2-1, with D unclear. The CDR3 contains 14 residues. CDR1 is LGHNA and CDR2 is YSLEER in the germline V gene. V lost 0 bases and J 6 bases, leaving 9 bases between the germline ends. The CDR3 DNA reads as TGCGCCAGCAGCCAAGACGTATTTTCCAATGAGCAGTTCTTC. Its protein product is CASSQDVFSNEQFF.

V and J are TRBV7-9 and TRBJ1-2; D not resolved. The CDR3 loop spans 13 amino acids. Germline CDR1 is SEHNR and CDR2 is FQNEAQ (reference sequence). Trimming cost V 5 bases and J 7 bases, with 14 bases left between them. The CDR3 sequence: CASSNSPKGGYTF. CDR3 DNA sequence: TGTGCCAGCAGCAACAGCCCTAAGGGTGGCTACACCTTC.

This clonotype was picked up a small number of times. The CDR3 DNA reads TGCAGCGTTGGGGTAGGGGCCACCTTTGGGGAGCTGTTTTTT. Amino acid sequence: CSVGVGATFGELFF. The chain uses TRBV29-1 and TRBJ2-2, with D maybe TRBD1 (5 bases). The CDR3 contains 14 residues. Deletions cut 4 bases from V and 8 bases from J, with 17 bases between. CDR1 SQVTM and CDR2 ANQGSEA come from the germline V gene.

This clonotype was observed a single time. V and J are TRBV7-2 and TRBJ2-1, with D possibly TRBD1 on 6 matching bases. CDR3 size: 13 residues. Germline loops: CDR1 SGHTA, CDR2 FQGNSA. V lost 1 base and J 6 bases, leaving 7 bases between the germline ends. The CDR3 DNA reads TGTACCAGCAGCTTAGACAGGGCCAATGAGCAGTTCTTC. Translating it yields CTSSLDRANEQFF.

The chain couples TRBV6-5 to TRBJ2-3, with 10 bases lining up with TRBD2. The CDR3 length is 13 residues. Trimming cost V 8 bases and J 5 bases; bases outside gene matches: 4. Germline V lookup: CDR1 MNHEY, CDR2 SVGAGI. The CDR3 region is CASRLAGGDTQYF. The CDR3 bases are TGTGCCAGCCGACTAGCGGGTGGAGATACGCAGTATTTT.